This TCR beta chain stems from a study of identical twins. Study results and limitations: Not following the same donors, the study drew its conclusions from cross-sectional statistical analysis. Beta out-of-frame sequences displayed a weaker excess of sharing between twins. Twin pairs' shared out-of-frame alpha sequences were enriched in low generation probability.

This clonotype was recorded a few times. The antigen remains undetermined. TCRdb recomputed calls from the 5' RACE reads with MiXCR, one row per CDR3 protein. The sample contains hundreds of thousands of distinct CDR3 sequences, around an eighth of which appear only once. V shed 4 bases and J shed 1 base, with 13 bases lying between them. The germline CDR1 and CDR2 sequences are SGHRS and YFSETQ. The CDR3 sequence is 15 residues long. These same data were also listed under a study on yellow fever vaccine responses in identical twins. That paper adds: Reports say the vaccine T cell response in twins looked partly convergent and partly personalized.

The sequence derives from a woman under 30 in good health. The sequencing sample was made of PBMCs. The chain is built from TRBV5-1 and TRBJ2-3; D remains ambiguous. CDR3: CASSPRVAGTDTQYF. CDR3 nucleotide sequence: TGCGCCAGCAGCCCACGTGTAGCCGGCACAGATACGCAGTATTTT.